This T cell receptor beta chain emerged from a study of regulatory T cells in long-lasting Graves disease (dated by TCRdb to the early 2020s). Notes on the research overall: Newly diagnosed Graves' disease patients had taken antithyroid drugs for less than 3 months. This study used TCR sequencing and RNA sequencing of peripheral blood to compare persistent Graves' disease patients against newly diagnosed Graves' disease patients. A total of about 33 samples underwent TCR sequencing: some 13 from persistent and roughly 20 from newly diagnosed Graves' disease patients. The study was registered as a clinical trial and conducted in China.

For CDR1 and CDR2, the germline V gene lists SGHDN and FVKESK. Counted from cysteine to phenylalanine, this CDR3 has 13 amino acids. Just the 39-base CDR3 DNA is kept, in frame starting at base 1. V drops 9 bases and J drops 2 bases, leaving 12 bases in between. Library prep was done by multiplex PCR. Sequencing took place on an Illumina HiSeq 4000. To build TCR beta libraries, CDR3 regions were amplified by Arm-PCR using iRepertoire HTBI primers. PCR products were gel purified before sequencing. The original methods were these. Gene usage analysis of CDR3 amino acid clonotypes used the approximately 62 TRBV and 11 to 15 TRBJ segments found across samples. COPE and FqMerger were used to merge filtered high-quality paired reads into contigs. BLAST was used to align contigs to IMGT TRBV, TRBD and TRBJ reference genes, and CDR3 was defined according to IMGT. Clonotypes above 0.1% frequency were classified as highly expanded clones. Shannon entropy served as the measure of repertoire diversity, while the Gini coefficient captured V-J evenness. A clonotype was considered public if more than one individual shared it. TCRdb redid the processing of the public reads, applying fastp at Q25 and MiXCR, and retained in-frame beta chains. For every CDR3 protein sequence, its rows merge into one entry that carries the most common genes and DNA. Clone size and V and J calls follow TCRdb, not the original study. The sample profile shows around 400,000 distinct CDR3 sequences; 15% to 19% of them were found once. About 24% of the sample is taken by the ten largest.

This clonotype has just a few counts. Its specific antigen is unknown. There are no base qualities to consult, and no much larger clone falls within one base. According to the study, the label for this sample's time point signals: newly diagnosed GD, antithyroid drugs for less than 3 months. For both TCR sequencing and RNA sequencing, RNA was extracted from PBMCs in TRIzol. Graves' disease was diagnosed according to American Thyroid Association guidelines. Patients were recruited from an endocrinology department in Xi'an, China. From each patient, around 9 milliliters of peripheral blood was collected into an EDTA anticoagulant tube. Ficoll Paque Plus density gradient separation was used to isolate PBMCs, and no additional T cell sorting was done. An Agilent 2100 Bioanalyzer and agarose gel were used to check RNA quality, and a NanoDrop 2000 was used to measure RNA concentration. The study at large found these results: The authors acknowledged the small sample size as a limitation that may reduce accuracy. Only peripheral blood was studied, because thyroid tissue, the primary lesion, was inaccessible. Only the TCR beta chain was sequenced and analyzed. Patients with persistent disease shared more public clonotypes (approximately 2,500) than newly diagnosed patients did (966). Persistent disease showed preferential use of TRBV28, TRBJ1-2 and TRBJ2-5, whereas newly diagnosed disease favored TRBV20-1 and TRBJ2-1. Compared with newly diagnosed patients, patients with persistent Graves' disease had lower TCR Shannon entropy and fewer highly expanded clones, which suggests clonal expansion.

The rearrangement combines TRBV14 with TRBJ2-3; the D segment cannot be called with confidence. This sample comprised peripheral blood mononuclear cells (PBMCs), obtained at new diagnosis, from a patient treated with antithyroid drugs. The origin of this receptor is a female donor with Graves disease. The sequenced DNA: TGTGCCAGAACTGACCGGATCACAGATACGCAGTATTTT. This sequence encodes CARTDRITDTQYF. Full variable domain (CDR3 extended with the reference TRBV14 and TRBJ2-3 proteins): EAGVTQFPSHSVIEKGQTVTLRCDPISGHDNLYWYRRVMGKEIKFLLHFVKESKQDESGMPNNRFLAERTGGTYSTLKVQPAELEDSGVYFCARTDRITDTQYFGPGTRLTVL.